This T cell receptor (beta chain) was obtained from a study of OX40 agonist ivuxolimab in advanced cancers. For the study at large: Earlier treatment with anti-PD-1, anti-PD-L1 or anti-CTLA-4 was permitted, and over 35% had received some. There were three patients with partial responses, one having hepatocellular carcinoma and two cutaneous melanoma. The study, taken as a whole, reports: Both CD4+ and CD8+ T cell populations in blood had undergone clonal expansion by week 6 at 0.1 to 3.0 mg/kg.

This CDR3 comprises 15 residues. The V and J ends lost 1 base and 8 bases, in that order; junction bases with no gene match: 9. CDR1 is SGHAT, CDR2 FQNNGV, per germline. Autoimmune disease history or systemic immunosuppression led to patient exclusion. A word on this clone: The antigen remains undetermined.

Method: immunoSEQ multiplex PCR; TCRdb's copy keeps in-frame clones and lacks some. This sample has about 41,000 clones, with about 82% found just once. The chain recombines TRBV11-2 with TRBJ1-2, with TRBD1 matching over 8 bases. The clonotype comes from an adult with an advanced solid tumor such as melanoma, head and neck, liver or kidney cancer. The sample consisted of CD4+ or CD8+ T cells sorted from blood, taken in a trial of the OX40 agonist ivuxolimab. The CDR3 bases are TGTGCCAGCAGCTTAGTCTGGACAGGGCAAGGCGGCTACACCTTC. As protein: CASSLVWTGQGGYTF. The variable domain in full, with the rest retrieved from reference TRBV11-2 and TRBJ1-2, is EAGVAQSPRYKIIEKRQSVAFWCNPISGHATLYWYQQILGQGPKLLIQFQNNGVVDDSQLPKDRFSAERLKGVDSTLKIQPAKLEDSAVYLCASSLVWTGQGGYTFGSGTRLTVV.